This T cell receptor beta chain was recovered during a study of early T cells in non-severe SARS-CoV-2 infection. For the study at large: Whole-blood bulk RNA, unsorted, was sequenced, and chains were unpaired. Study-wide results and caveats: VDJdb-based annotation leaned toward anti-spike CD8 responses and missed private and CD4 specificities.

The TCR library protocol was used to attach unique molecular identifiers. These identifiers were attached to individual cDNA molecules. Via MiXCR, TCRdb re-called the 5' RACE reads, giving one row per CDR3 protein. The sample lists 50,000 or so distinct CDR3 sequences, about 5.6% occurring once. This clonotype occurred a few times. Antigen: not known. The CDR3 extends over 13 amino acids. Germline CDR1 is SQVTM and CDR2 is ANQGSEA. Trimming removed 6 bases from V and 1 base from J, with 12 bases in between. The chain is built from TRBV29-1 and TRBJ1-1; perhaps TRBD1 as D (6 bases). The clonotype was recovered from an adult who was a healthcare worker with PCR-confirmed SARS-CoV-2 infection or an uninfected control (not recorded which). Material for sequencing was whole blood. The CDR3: CSVLGGGNTEAFF. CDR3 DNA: TGCAGCGTACTGGGAGGGGGGAACACTGAAGCTTTCTTT.